The rows below give T cell receptor beta chains drawn from one sample of a study of cytomegalovirus exposure and HLA in healthy donors. The protocol was immunoSEQ multiplex PCR, while the TCRdb copy is restricted to in-frame clones and leaves out a portion. The sample lists 65,000 to 85,000 clones, roughly two thirds seen once, with around 4.7% in the top ten. The specimen was PBMCs. These receptors all come from a man between 60 and 75 years old in good health and CMV-seropositive. Each CDR3 is given with its conserved first and last residue. A D gene is named only where the DNA matches it firmly. Expanded clones are given a class, and other clones once, few, many or no size at all.

J gene: TRBJ2-7
clone size: once
V gene: TRBV28
D gene: -
CDR3 protein: CASSFTDTEQYF
CDR3 DNA: TGTGCCAGCAGTTTCACTGACACCGAGCAGTACTTC

J gene: TRBJ1-2
clone size: few
V gene: TRBV19
D gene: -
CDR3 protein: CASNRTGTSPDYGYTF
CDR3 DNA: TGTGCCAGTAACCGTACCGGGACTTCCCCGGACTATGGCTACACCTTC

J gene: TRBJ1-1
clone size: -
V gene: TRBV6-5
D gene: -
CDR3 protein: CASSYSIRGGDTEAFF
CDR3 DNA: TGTGCCAGCAGTTACTCGATTCGGGGCGGGGACACTGAAGCTTTCTTT

J gene: TRBJ2-1
clone size: -
V gene: TRBV7-3
D gene: -
CDR3 protein: CASSLGRGTYNEQFF
CDR3 DNA: TGTGCCAGCAGCTTAGGGAGAGGGACCTACAATGAGCAGTTCTTC

J gene: TRBJ1-2
clone size: few
V gene: TRBV19
D gene: TRBD1
CDR3 protein: CASTLGTGGFSNYGYTF
CDR3 DNA: TGTGCCAGTACCCTGGGGACAGGGGGTTTTTCTAACTATGGCTACACCTTC

J gene: TRBJ2-1
clone size: -
V gene: TRBV6-4
D gene: -
CDR3 protein: CASSRTVGASEQFF
CDR3 DNA: TGTGCCAGCAGTAGAACGGTGGGGGCGAGTGAGCAGTTCTTC

J gene: TRBJ2-1
clone size: -
V gene: TRBV7-9
D gene: -
CDR3 protein: CSSSSTRGEGLYNGQFF
CDR3 DNA: TGTTCCAGCAGCTCTACTAGGGGGGAGGGCCTTTACAATGGGCAGTTCTTC

J gene: TRBJ2-1
clone size: -
V gene: TRBV29-1
D gene: TRBD2
CDR3 protein: CSVESSGMLYNEQFF
CDR3 DNA: TGCAGCGTTGAATCTAGCGGGATGTTGTACAATGAGCAGTTCTTC

J gene: TRBJ2-2
clone size: -
V gene: TRBV5-6
D gene: -
CDR3 protein: CASSFLVSAGELFF
CDR3 DNA: TGTGCCAGCAGTTTCTTAGTGAGCGCCGGGGAGCTGTTTTTT

J gene: TRBJ2-5
clone size: few
V gene: TRBV5-1
D gene: TRBD1
CDR3 protein: CASSSAPDRGEETQYF
CDR3 DNA: TGCGCCAGCAGCTCCGCTCCTGACAGGGGAGAAGAGACCCAGTACTTC

J gene: TRBJ2-5
clone size: few
V gene: TRBV10-3
D gene: TRBD1
CDR3 protein: CAIGQGIQPSQETQYF
CDR3 DNA: TGTGCCATCGGACAGGGTATACAACCGAGTCAAGAGACCCAGTACTTC

J gene: TRBJ2-1
clone size: -
V gene: TRBV29-1
D gene: TRBD2
CDR3 protein: CSVLGGGTSAYNEQFF
CDR3 DNA: TGCAGCGTTCTCGGGGGGGGGACTAGCGCCTACAATGAGCAGTTCTTC

J gene: TRBJ2-1
clone size: few
V gene: TRBV15
D gene: TRBD2
CDR3 protein: CATSRGGGFNEQFF
CDR3 DNA: TGTGCCACCAGCAGAGGGGGGGGGTTCAATGAGCAGTTCTTC

J gene: TRBJ2-3
clone size: -
V gene: TRBV7-9
D gene: TRBD2
CDR3 protein: CASSRLASFTDTQYF
CDR3 DNA: TGTGCCAGCAGCAGACTAGCGAGTTTCACAGATACGCAGTATTTT

J gene: TRBJ1-1
clone size: few
V gene: TRBV7-9
D gene: -
CDR3 protein: CSSSLGQSEAFF
CDR3 DNA: TGTTCCAGCAGCTTAGGACAGTCTGAAGCTTTCTTT

J gene: TRBJ2-6
clone size: -
V gene: TRBV23-1
D gene: -
CDR3 protein: CASSHHREGANVLTF
CDR3 DNA: TGCGCCAGCAGCCACCACAGGGAGGGGGCCAACGTCCTGACTTTC

J gene: TRBJ1-2
clone size: -
V gene: TRBV7-9
D gene: TRBD1
CDR3 protein: CASSLARGHNYGYTF
CDR3 DNA: TGTGCCAGCAGCTTAGCCAGGGGGCATAACTATGGCTACACCTTC

J gene: TRBJ1-1
clone size: -
V gene: TRBV18
D gene: TRBD1
CDR3 protein: CASSRDRGPSNTEAFF
CDR3 DNA: TGTGCCAGCTCACGGGACAGGGGGCCTTCGAACACTGAAGCTTTCTTT

J gene: TRBJ1-2
clone size: few
V gene: TRBV19
D gene: -
CDR3 protein: CASRKVGSNYGYTF
CDR3 DNA: TGTGCCAGTAGGAAGGTCGGGTCGAACTATGGCTACACCTTC

J gene: TRBJ2-7
clone size: -
V gene: TRBV6-5
D gene: TRBD2
CDR3 protein: CASSPSGGLDEQYF
CDR3 DNA: TGTGCCAGCAGTCCCTCGGGAGGGTTAGACGAGCAGTACTTC

J gene: TRBJ2-2
clone size: -
V gene: TRBV10-2
D gene: TRBD1
CDR3 protein: CASSVPRTGANTGELFF
CDR3 DNA: TGCGCCAGCAGCGTCCCCCGGACAGGGGCGAACACCGGGGAGCTGTTTTTT

J gene: TRBJ1-2
clone size: -
V gene: TRBV4-1
D gene: -
CDR3 protein: CASSPTGLTNYGYTF
CDR3 DNA: TGCGCCAGCAGCCCCACCGGACTCACTAACTATGGCTACACCTTC

J gene: TRBJ2-2
clone size: -
V gene: TRBV5-1
D gene: -
CDR3 protein: CASSLAGGTVGGELFF
CDR3 DNA: TGCGCCAGCAGCTTGGCCGGCGGGACCGTCGGCGGGGAGCTGTTTTTT

J gene: TRBJ2-7
clone size: -
V gene: TRBV7-9
D gene: TRBD1
CDR3 protein: CSSSPKDRVPEQYF
CDR3 DNA: TGTTCCAGCAGCCCCAAGGACAGGGTTCCCGAGCAGTACTTC

J gene: TRBJ1-1
clone size: -
V gene: TRBV30
D gene: -
CDR3 protein: CAWRPGWMNTEAFF
CDR3 DNA: TGTGCCTGGAGGCCAGGGTGGATGAACACTGAAGCTTTCTTT

J gene: TRBJ1-5
clone size: -
V gene: TRBV15
D gene: -
CDR3 protein: CATSQVNQPQHF
CDR3 DNA: TGTGCCACCTCGCAGGTGAATCAGCCCCAGCATTTT

J gene: TRBJ1-1
clone size: few
V gene: TRBV10-1
D gene: -
CDR3 protein: CASSESGRDRAFF
CDR3 DNA: TGCGCCAGCAGTGAGTCCGGGCGAGACAGAGCTTTCTTT

J gene: TRBJ2-2
clone size: few
V gene: TRBV6-1
D gene: TRBD1
CDR3 protein: CASRDRDRNTGELFF
CDR3 DNA: TGTGCCAGCAGGGACCGGGACAGAAACACCGGGGAGCTGTTTTTT

J gene: TRBJ2-3
clone size: -
V gene: TRBV7-3
D gene: -
CDR3 protein: CACGEAGSTDTQYF
CDR3 DNA: TGTGCCTGCGGCGAGGCAGGGAGCACAGATACGCAGTATTTT

J gene: TRBJ2-5
clone size: -
V gene: TRBV7-9
D gene: -
CDR3 protein: CASSSKTVQETQYF
CDR3 DNA: TGTGCCAGCAGCTCGAAGACAGTCCAAGAGACCCAGTACTTC

J gene: TRBJ1-1
clone size: -
V gene: TRBV4-1
D gene: TRBD1
CDR3 protein: CASSQGSRPGQVNTEAFF
CDR3 DNA: TGCGCCAGCAGCCAAGGATCCCGACCGGGACAGGTGAACACTGAAGCTTTCTTT

J gene: TRBJ1-2
clone size: once
V gene: TRBV6-1
D gene: -
CDR3 protein: CASSARGPYGYTF
CDR3 DNA: TGTGCCAGCAGTGCAAGGGGCCCCTATGGCTACACCTTC

J gene: TRBJ2-7
clone size: -
V gene: TRBV7-2
D gene: -
CDR3 protein: CASSLASSYEQYF
CDR3 DNA: TGTGCCAGCAGCTTAGCCAGCTCCTACGAGCAGTACTTC

J gene: TRBJ1-1
clone size: few
V gene: TRBV7-3
D gene: -
CDR3 protein: CASSLRANTEAFF
CDR3 DNA: TGTGCCAGCAGCTTAAGGGCGAACACTGAAGCTTTCTTT

J gene: TRBJ1-3
clone size: -
V gene: TRBV6-1
D gene: -
CDR3 protein: CASRASGNTIYF
CDR3 DNA: TGTGCCAGCAGGGCCTCTGGAAACACCATATATTTT

J gene: TRBJ1-1
clone size: once
V gene: TRBV28
D gene: -
CDR3 protein: CASQQQYTEAFF
CDR3 DNA: TGTGCCAGCCAACAGCAGTACACTGAAGCTTTCTTT

J gene: TRBJ1-1
clone size: -
V gene: TRBV7-9
D gene: -
CDR3 protein: CASSLDRLGGFF
CDR3 DNA: TGTGCCAGCAGCCTGGACCGCCTCGGGGGTTTCTTT

J gene: TRBJ2-1
clone size: -
V gene: TRBV7-9
D gene: -
CDR3 protein: CASSPRTHNEQFF
CDR3 DNA: TGTGCCAGCAGCCCACGGACTCATAATGAGCAGTTCTTC

J gene: TRBJ2-5
clone size: -
V gene: TRBV27
D gene: TRBD2
CDR3 protein: CASSRIAGGGRETQYF
CDR3 DNA: TGTGCCAGCAGCCGGATAGCGGGAGGGGGTAGGGAGACCCAGTACTTC

J gene: TRBJ1-3
clone size: -
V gene: TRBV19
D gene: -
CDR3 protein: CASSFRRISGNTIYF
CDR3 DNA: TGTGCCAGTAGTTTTCGGCGGATATCTGGAAACACCATATATTTT

J gene: TRBJ1-2
clone size: once
V gene: TRBV6-6
D gene: -
CDR3 protein: CASSPTRLWSGYTF
CDR3 DNA: TGTGCCAGCAGCCCCACCCGCCTTTGGAGCGGCTACACCTTC

J gene: TRBJ2-1
clone size: -
V gene: TRBV10-3
D gene: -
CDR3 protein: CAISESGLEQFF
CDR3 DNA: TGTGCCATCAGTGAGTCCGGACTCGAGCAGTTCTTC

J gene: TRBJ1-1
clone size: -
V gene: TRBV23-1
D gene: TRBD1
CDR3 protein: CASSQSGQAAMNTEAFF
CDR3 DNA: TGCGCCAGCAGTCAATCCGGACAGGCGGCCATGAACACTGAAGCTTTCTTT

J gene: TRBJ1-1
clone size: once
V gene: TRBV28
D gene: -
CDR3 protein: CASSEGKTEAFF
CDR3 DNA: TGTGCCAGCAGTGAGGGTAAAACTGAAGCTTTCTTT

J gene: TRBJ1-1
clone size: -
V gene: TRBV6-5
D gene: -
CDR3 protein: CASSYPRGTEAFF
CDR3 DNA: TGTGCCAGCAGTTACCCTAGGGGCACTGAAGCTTTCTTT

J gene: TRBJ1-2
clone size: few
V gene: TRBV2
D gene: -
CDR3 protein: CASSEFRGGIYGYTF
CDR3 DNA: TGTGCCAGCAGTGAATTCAGGGGCGGTATCTATGGCTACACCTTC

J gene: TRBJ1-6
clone size: -
V gene: TRBV7-9
D gene: -
CDR3 protein: CSSSPGAGEFNSYNSPLHF
CDR3 DNA: TGTTCCAGCAGCCCCGGGGCAGGGGAGTTTAACTCCTATAATTCACCCCTCCACTTT

J gene: TRBJ2-5
clone size: -
V gene: TRBV4-3
D gene: -
CDR3 protein: CASSQDRPGVGLQETQYF
CDR3 DNA: TGCGCCAGCAGCCAAGATCGGCCGGGAGTCGGGTTACAAGAGACCCAGTACTTC

J gene: TRBJ2-3
clone size: few
V gene: TRBV5-5
D gene: -
CDR3 protein: CASSNPGTRGTDTQYF
CDR3 DNA: TGTGCCAGCAGCAATCCCGGGACTCGAGGCACAGATACGCAGTATTTT

J gene: TRBJ1-2
clone size: -
V gene: TRBV7-2
D gene: -
CDR3 protein: CASSSRNPVSVYGYTF
CDR3 DNA: TGTGCCAGCAGCTCCAGGAATCCGGTTTCGGTCTATGGCTACACCTTC

J gene: TRBJ2-7
clone size: -
V gene: TRBV7-8
D gene: TRBD1
CDR3 protein: CASSTDGTGRDEQYF
CDR3 DNA: TGTGCCAGCAGCACCGACGGGACAGGGCGAGACGAGCAGTACTTC

J gene: TRBJ2-3
clone size: -
V gene: TRBV14
D gene: TRBD1
CDR3 protein: CASTLTGQGTDTQYF
CDR3 DNA: TGTGCCAGCACCCTGACGGGACAGGGGACAGATACGCAGTATTTT

J gene: TRBJ2-1
clone size: -
V gene: TRBV7-9
D gene: -
CDR3 protein: CASSSGGSQNEQFF
CDR3 DNA: TGTGCCAGCTCCTCAGGGGGGTCCCAAAATGAGCAGTTCTTC

J gene: TRBJ2-2
clone size: -
V gene: TRBV4-1
D gene: -
CDR3 protein: CASSPQEGGLGTGELFF
CDR3 DNA: TGCGCCAGCAGCCCCCAGGAGGGGGGGCTTGGCACCGGGGAGCTGTTTTTT

J gene: TRBJ1-2
clone size: -
V gene: TRBV4-3
D gene: -
CDR3 protein: CASSQDWGLLYGYTF
CDR3 DNA: TGCGCCAGCAGCCAAGACTGGGGGCTACTCTATGGCTACACCTTC

J gene: TRBJ2-5
clone size: few
V gene: TRBV6-6
D gene: TRBD1
CDR3 protein: CASSHRDSEETQYF
CDR3 DNA: TGTGCCAGCAGTCACCGGGACAGTGAAGAGACCCAGTACTTC

J gene: TRBJ2-7
clone size: few
V gene: TRBV6-6
D gene: -
CDR3 protein: CASSTPARAYEQYF
CDR3 DNA: TGTGCCAGCAGTACCCCCGCGAGGGCCTACGAGCAGTACTTC